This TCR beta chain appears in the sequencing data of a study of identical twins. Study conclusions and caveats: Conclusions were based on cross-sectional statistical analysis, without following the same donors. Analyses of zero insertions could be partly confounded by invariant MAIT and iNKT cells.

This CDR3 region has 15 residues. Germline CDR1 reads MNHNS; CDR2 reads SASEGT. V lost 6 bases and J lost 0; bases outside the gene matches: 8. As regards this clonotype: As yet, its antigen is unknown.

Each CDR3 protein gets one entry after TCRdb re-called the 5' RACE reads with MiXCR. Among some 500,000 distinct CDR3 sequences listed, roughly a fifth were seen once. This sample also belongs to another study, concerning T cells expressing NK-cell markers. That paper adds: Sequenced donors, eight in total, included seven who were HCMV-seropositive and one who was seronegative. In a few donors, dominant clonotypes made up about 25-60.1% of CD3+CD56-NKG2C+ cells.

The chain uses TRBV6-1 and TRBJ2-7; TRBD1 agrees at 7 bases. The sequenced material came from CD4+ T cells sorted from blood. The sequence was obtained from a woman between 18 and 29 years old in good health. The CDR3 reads CASRIDKGASYEQYF. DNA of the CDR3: TGTGCCAGCAGGATAGATAAGGGGGCCTCCTACGAGCAGTACTTC.